The next 4 T cell receptor beta chains were all read from a single sample in a study of T cells in Graves' hyperthyroidism and ophthalmopathy. The source material, RNA transcripts, was used to amplify TCR beta CDR3 regions. First-round RT-PCR of the TCR CDR3 relied on the HTBI primer set. Using its own MiXCR run on the multiplex PCR reads, TCRdb lists one record per CDR3 protein. The top ten hold roughly 15% of the sample, which has over 500,000 distinct CDR3 sequences, 17% seen once. Sequenced: blood. These receptors were taken from a woman aged 18-29 years with Graves' ophthalmopathy.

This clonotype was picked up many times. The chain employs TRBV28 and TRBJ2-7, with D maybe TRBD2 (7 bases). V lost 2 bases and J 7 bases, leaving 15 bases between the germline ends. The length of the CDR3 is 14 residues. From germline, CDR1 is MDHEN and CDR2 SYDVKM. The DNA of the CDR3 is TGTGCCAGCAGTTTAGTCGGGGGGCGTGAAGAGCAGTACTTC. It translates to CASSLVGGREEQYF. Full variable domain (remainder filled in from reference TRBV28 and TRBJ2-7): DVKVTQSSRYLVKRTGEKVFLECVQDMDHENMFWYRQDPGLGLRLIYFSYDVKMKEKGDIPEGYSVSREKKERFSLILESASTNQTSMYLCASSLVGGREEQYFGPGTRLTVT.

This clonotype has at least ten counts. The chain recombines TRBV14 with TRBJ1-1; D is ambiguous. This CDR3 comprises 13 residues. CDR1 and CDR2 (germline): SGHDN, FVKESK. The V and J ends lost 8 bases and 0 bases respectively, with 10 bases between them. This CDR3 is CASASQLNTEAFF. The CDR3, as DNA: TGTGCCAGCGCGTCGCAGCTGAACACTGAAGCTTTCTTT.

This clonotype was counted many times. This CDR3 is CASSQVAGVGETQYF. For the CDR3, the DNA is TGCGCCAGCAGCCAAGTAGCGGGAGTTGGAGAGACCCAGTACTTC. The chain has TRBV4-3 and TRBJ2-5; 9 bases line up with TRBD2. J was trimmed by 4 bases and V by 1 base; bases with no gene match: 4. This CDR3 has 15 amino acids. The germline V gene encodes CDR1 LGHNA and CDR2 YSLEER.

This clonotype was seen a few times. The V call is TRBV4-1, the J call TRBJ1-3; D unresolved. V gave up 0 bases and J gave up 0 bases, with 12 bases separating them. Germline V gene lookup returns CDR1 MGHRA and CDR2 YSYEKL. The CDR3 sequence is 17 residues long. CDR3 DNA: TGCGCCAGCAGCCAAGATAGTCGACGGTACTCTGGAAACACCATATATTTT. Protein sequence: CASSQDSRRYSGNTIYF.